The 7 T cell receptor beta chains below were found in one sample sequenced in a study of low-dose radiotherapy and immunotherapy resistance in tumors. TRAV- and TRBV-specific primers primed first-strand cDNA, covering alpha and beta chains. For amplifying TCRs, the PCR ran for about 20 cycles with Phusion, which was used together with a constant-region primer and the adapter on the V primers. TCRdb itself ran the reads through MiXCR, one entry per CDR3 protein. The data show approximately 6,000 distinct CDR3 sequences, roughly 85% seen once. The receptors originated from a human donor with advanced metastatic prostate, ovarian, gallbladder or colorectal cancer (not recorded which). This table probably holds off-target reads from a library built for another chain.

This chain uses TRBV29-1 with TRBJ2-2; TRBD1 or TRBD2 may be the D gene (6 bases each). Germline V gene sequence: CDR1 SQVTM, CDR2 ANQGSEA. The CDR3 has 14 residues. With 2 bases removed from V and 5 bases from J, the gap between germline ends came to 12 bases. CDR3 sequence reads: CSVEPGARTGELFF. DNA for the CDR3: TGCAGCGTTGAACCGGGGGCTCGTACCGGGGAGCTGTTTTTT.

This clonotype was detected a few times. The rearrangement joins TRBV7-2 to TRBJ2-2, with TRBD2 as a possible D gene (5 bases). CDR3 length: 14 amino acids. Deletions cut 8 bases from V and 1 base from J, with 11 bases between. In germline, CDR1 is SGHTA, CDR2 FQGNSA. The CDR3 loop reads CASASDLNTGELFF. For the CDR3, the DNA is TGTGCCAGCGCATCGGACTTGAACACCGGGGAGCTGTTTTTT.

The chain is built from TRBV18 and TRBJ1-1; the D is unclear. The length of the CDR3 is 13 residues. Germline assignment: CDR1 KGHSH and CDR2 LQKENI. V was pared by 2 bases and J by 1 base, with 5 bases between. CDR3 DNA: TGTGCCAGCTCACCAAGCACGAACACTGAAGCTTTCTTT. Protein sequence: CASSPSTNTEAFF.

V gene TRBV26 combines with J gene TRBJ1-5. TRBV26 is a documented pseudogene. There are 14 residues in the CDR3. CDR3 in DNA: TGTGCCAGCAGTGCGGTTTATAGCAATCAGCCCCAGCATTTT. The encoded protein is CASSAVYSNQPQHF.

The V gene is TRBV7-2, the J gene TRBJ2-7; unclear D gene. V gave up 5 bases and J gave up 2 bases, with 16 bases separating them. Germline V gene data show CDR1 as SGHTA and CDR2 as FQGNSA. CDR3 size: 15 residues. The CDR3 loop is CASSDGVRVTYEQYF. CDR3 DNA: TGTGCCAGCAGCGACGGCGTGAGAGTAACCTACGAGCAGTACTTC.

V and J are TRBV29-1 and TRBJ2-7; 7 positions agree with TRBD1. The junction had 16 bases not matched to a gene; V was cut back by 0 bases and J by 2 bases. CDR1 and CDR2 (germline): SQVTM, ANQGSEA. The CDR3 covers 18 residues. CDR3 coding DNA: TGCAGCGTTGAAGAGGCCCGATGGGACAGCCAAACCGCCTACGAGCAGTACTTC. This gives the protein CSVEEARWDSQTAYEQYF.

The rearrangement uses TRBV6-2 or TRBV6-3 and TRBJ1-5, with D unresolved. Trimming stripped 2 bases from V and 6 bases from J, with 11 bases between. There are 14 residues in the CDR3. The germline V gene encodes CDR1 MNHEY and CDR2 SVGEGT. The CDR3 bases are TGTGCCAGCAGTTACGTAGAATCGACTCAGCCCCAGCATTTT. This sequence encodes CASSYVESTQPQHF.